This T cell receptor beta chain is from a study of blood T cell repertoires in COVID-19. In the study overall: T cells, B-cell-depleted T cells, or PBMCs supplied cDNA or gDNA.

Assay used: immunoSEQ multiplex PCR; TCRdb lists only in-frame clones, some missing. This sample carries approximately 140,000 clones, roughly 84% of them seen once, and the ten largest clones take approximately 8.2%. This CDR3 contains 15 residues. CDR1 is SGHRS and CDR2 is YFSETQ in the germline V gene. V was shortened by 2 bases and J by 0 bases, with 9 bases between the two germline ends. The chain links TRBV5-1 to TRBJ2-1; possibly TRBD2 for D (5 bases). Sequenced material: peripheral blood. The receptor was isolated from a woman aged 55-75 years with acute or convalescent COVID-19. CDR3 sequence (DNA): TGCGCCAGCAGCTTTCTGGGGAGCTCCTACAATGAGCAGTTCTTC. Translating gives CASSFLGSSYNEQFF.